This entry lists 22 T cell receptor beta chains sequenced from one sample in a study of cytomegalovirus exposure and HLA in healthy donors. PCR involved 60 Vbeta and 13 Jbeta primers. Repertoires were generated with immunoSEQ multiplex PCR, while TCRdb's copy carries only in-frame clones and drops some. The sample records 30,000 to 40,000 clones, about 70% being singletons. Sequencing was done on a sample of PBMCs. Receptors originate from a man in his forties in good health and CMV-seropositive.

The chain recombines TRBV13 with TRBJ2-7; TRBD1 agrees at 8 bases. V shed 6 bases, J shed 2 bases, and the junction held 6 bases outside the gene matches. CDR1 PRHDT and CDR2 FYEKMQ come from the germline V gene (reference sequence). There are 14 residues in the CDR3. In DNA form, the CDR3 reads TGTGCCAGCAGGGCGACAGGGGACCCCTACGAGCAGTACTTC. The encoded protein is CASRATGDPYEQYF. Variable domain in full (rest from reference TRBV13 and TRBJ2-7): AAGVIQSPRHLIKEKRETATLKCYPIPRHDTVYWYQQGPGQDPQFLISFYEKMQSDKGSIPDRFSAQQFSDYHSELNMSSLELGDSALYFCASRATGDPYEQYFGPGTRLTVT.

The CDR3 DNA is TGTGCCAGCAGCCTGGGGACAGCCGTCGCGGATACGCAGTATTTT. It specifies CASSLGTAVADTQYF. The V and J genes are TRBV4-2 and TRBJ2-3, with 7 positions matching TRBD1. This CDR3 region has 15 residues. The V gene end was trimmed by 4 bases and the J gene end by 6 bases; junction bases not matched to a gene: 10. From germline, CDR1 is LGHNA and CDR2 YNFKEQ.

The chain combines TRBV7-2 with TRBJ2-3; a weak D match, TRBD2 (5 bases). Between the trimmed V and J ends, which lost 2 bases and 3 bases, there was a span of 12 bases. The CDR3 totals 15 residues. Looked up from germline, CDR1 is SGHTA and CDR2 is FQGNSA. CDR3 in DNA: TGTGCCAGCAGCTTAAGTGGCGGGCGGACAGATACGCAGTATTTT. Translating gives CASSLSGGRTDTQYF.

V and J are TRBV6-5 and TRBJ1-2, with D unresolved. Germline CDR1 and CDR2: MNHEY and SVGAGI. CDR3 length: 15 amino acids. V was cut by 0 bases and J by 6 bases, with 14 bases left in between. The CDR3 DNA is TGTGCCAGCAGTTACTCGAAACCTACTTACGATGGCTACACCTTC. It specifies CASSYSKPTYDGYTF.

The genes are TRBV19 and TRBJ1-5, with TRBD1 as a possible D gene (6 bases). The V end lost 6 bases, the J end lost 2 bases, and 11 bases lay between the germline ends. Germline V gives CDR1 LNHDA, CDR2 SQIVND (reference sequence). The CDR3 length is 14 residues. In DNA, the CDR3 is TGTGCCAGTAGCCCGACAGGAGGCAATCAGCCCCAGCATTTT. The encoded protein is CASSPTGGNQPQHF.

This clone was detected only once. The rearrangement joins TRBV5-1 to TRBJ1-2; the D gene is possibly TRBD1 (5 bases). Germline CDR1 is SGHRS and CDR2 is YFSETQ. This CDR3 spans 13 amino acids. Trimming cost V 5 bases and J 2 bases, with 10 bases left between them. DNA of the CDR3: TGCGCCAGCAGAGAACAGGAAAACTATGGCTACACCTTC. This encodes CASREQENYGYTF.

The rearrangement uses TRBV19 and TRBJ2-7, with TRBD1 identical over 9 bases. The CDR3 spans 14 residues. J was trimmed by 3 bases and V by 3 bases; bases with no gene match: 3. CDR1 and CDR2 from the germline V gene are LNHDA and SQIVND (reference sequence). The CDR3 DNA reads TGTGCCAGTAGTATGGGACAGGGAGGCTACGAGCAGTACTTC. Translation: CASSMGQGGYEQYF.

The rearrangement uses TRBV5-5 and TRBJ2-7; 7 nucleotides match TRBD1. Per the germline V gene, CDR1 is SGHKS and CDR2 is YYEKEE (reference sequence). This CDR3 comprises 15 residues. V was pared by 2 bases and J by 2 bases, with 7 bases of the junction left unmatched. As DNA, the CDR3 is TGTGCCAGCAGCTTCAGGGGGTCAAAGGCCTACGAGCAGTACTTC. Its protein product is CASSFRGSKAYEQYF.

The chain carries TRBV5-5 and TRBJ1-2, with TRBD1 matching over 8 bases. This CDR3 is built from 15 residues. Looked up from germline, CDR1 is SGHKS and CDR2 is YYEKEE (reference sequence). V was clipped by 4 bases and J by 10 bases; unmatched bases: 15. CDR3 DNA sequence: TGTGCCAGCAGCCCAAATCCCGGGACAGGATTAATCTACACCTTC. Protein product: CASSPNPGTGLIYTF. The whole variable domain, remainder taken from reference TRBV5-5 and TRBJ1-2, is DAGVTQSPTHLIKTRGQQVTLRCSPISGHKSVSWYQQVLGQGPQFIFQYYEKEERGRGNFPDRFSARQFPNYSSELNVNALLLGDSALYLCASSPNPGTGLIYTFGSGTRLTVV.

The chain links TRBV6-1 to TRBJ2-2; the match to TRBD2 covers 11 bases. Germline trimming cut 2 bases from V and 7 bases from J; bases unmatched to any gene: 3. The V gene's germline CDR1 is MNHNS and CDR2 SASEGT. The CDR3 is 15 residues long. The CDR3 DNA is TGTGCCAGCAGTGAATTAGCGGGGGGGCGCGGGGAGCTGTTTTTT. It yields the protein CASSELAGGRGELFF.

This chain uses TRBV18 with TRBJ2-4; 7 bases are a match to TRBD1. CDR1 and CDR2 from the germline V gene are KGHSH and LQKENI. This CDR3 region has 16 residues. V lost 3 bases, J lost 3 bases, and 8 bases stayed unmatched. Written as DNA, the CDR3 is TGTGCCAGCTCACCTACTAGAGGACAGGTCAAAAACATTCAGTACTTC. Encoded protein: CASSPTRGQVKNIQYF.

This clone was observed a few times. The chain recombines TRBV19 with TRBJ2-3; 10 bases fit TRBD1. From germline, CDR1 is LNHDA and CDR2 SQIVND (reference sequence). The junction had 7 bases not matched to a gene; V was cut back by 4 bases and J by 6 bases. The CDR3 is made up of 15 amino acids. CDR3 sequence: CASSTRQGAGDTQYF. In DNA form, the CDR3 reads TGTGCCAGTAGTACCCGACAGGGGGCTGGGGATACGCAGTATTTT.

This clone appeared once. V usage is TRBV14 and J usage is TRBJ2-7, with D possibly being TRBD2 (5 bases). V lost 4 bases, J lost 5 bases, and 18 bases lay in between. Germline CDR1 is SGHDN and CDR2 is FVKESK. CDR3 length equals 15 residues. CDR3 sequence reads: CASSPAAGNSNEQYF. The CDR3 DNA reads TGTGCCAGCAGCCCCGCTGCCGGGAATTCCAACGAGCAGTACTTC. The full variable domain, completed using reference TRBV14 and TRBJ2-7, is EAGVTQFPSHSVIEKGQTVTLRCDPISGHDNLYWYRRVMGKEIKFLLHFVKESKQDESGMPNNRFLAERTGGTYSTLKVQPAELEDSGVYFCASSPAAGNSNEQYFGPGTRLTVT.

A few counts support this clone. The V call is TRBV6-6, the J call TRBJ2-7; 8 bases align to TRBD2. The CDR3 loop spans 14 amino acids. With 2 bases clipped from V and 9 bases from J, the junction kept 9 bases outside the gene matches. CDR1 and CDR2 from the germline V gene are MNHNY and SVGAGI (reference sequence). Written as DNA, the CDR3 is TGTGCCAGCAGTTACGACGGGGGGGCCTCCTCGCAGTACTTC. Its translation: CASSYDGGASSQYF.

The chain joins TRBV2 to TRBJ1-5; 8 bases map to TRBD1. V was pared by 8 bases and J by 2 bases, with 5 bases of the junction left unmatched. CDR3 length: 14 amino acids. Germline V CDR1 and CDR2: SNHLY, FYNNEI. The CDR3 sequence is CASGPDRGNQPQHF. The DNA for the CDR3 is TGTGCCAGCGGCCCGGACAGGGGCAATCAGCCCCAGCATTTT.

CDR3 bases: TGTGCCAGCTCACCCCGGTTCCATGAGCAGTTCTTC. It specifies CASSPRFHEQFF. The V and J genes are TRBV18 and TRBJ2-1; D is unclear. CDR3 size: 12 residues. Looked up from germline, CDR1 is KGHSH and CDR2 is LQKENI. Trimming removed 3 bases from V and 8 bases from J, with 8 bases in between.

Only a few counts were recorded for this clone. The chain links TRBV10-3 to TRBJ2-4; TRBD1 is a possible D gene (6 bases). CDR1 is ENHRY, CDR2 SYGVKD, per germline. V dropped 6 bases and J dropped 6 bases, with 12 bases sitting between them. The CDR3 consists of 13 residues. The CDR3 here is CAIRAEQGNIQYF. In DNA, the CDR3 is TGTGCCATCAGAGCGGAACAGGGAAACATTCAGTACTTC.

The chain recombines TRBV7-2 with TRBJ2-1, with D possibly TRBD2 on 6 matching bases. The CDR3 is made up of 14 amino acids. V was pared by 5 bases and J by 6 bases, with 14 bases between. Looked up from germline, CDR1 is SGHTA and CDR2 is FQGNSA. The CDR3 is CASSKGLEPNEQFF. CDR3 coding DNA: TGTGCCAGCAGCAAGGGACTCGAACCCAATGAGCAGTTCTTC.

This chain uses TRBV18 with TRBJ1-3; TRBD1 aligns across 12 bases. CDR1 is KGHSH, CDR2 LQKENI, per germline. J gave up 2 bases and V 3 bases, and 8 bases lay outside the gene matches. The CDR3 sequence is 18 residues long. In nucleotides, the CDR3 is TGTGCCAGCTCACCCGTCCCGGGACAGGGGGCGCCTGGAAACACCATATATTTT. Translation: CASSPVPGQGAPGNTIYF.

This clone came up a few times. This chain connects TRBV10-1 to TRBJ2-3, with 14 bases that match TRBD2. Germline lookup yields CDR1 WNHNN and CDR2 SYGVQD (reference sequence). The CDR3 length is 19 residues. J gave up 6 bases and V 0 bases, and 11 bases lay outside the gene matches. DNA of the CDR3: TGCGCCAGCAGTGAGTCCCCCAGCGGGACTAGCGGGGGTATGGATACGCAGTATTTT. It codes for CASSESPSGTSGGMDTQYF.

The J gene is TRBJ2-6, the V gene TRBV30; D is possibly TRBD1 (5 bases). The length of the CDR3 is 15 residues. From germline, CDR1 is GTSNPN and CDR2 SVGIG (reference sequence). Here the CDR3 DNA reads TGTGCATGTGGGCACCTGGGGCCTGGGGCCAACGTCCTGACTTTC. Its translation: CACGHLGPGANVLTF.

As DNA, the CDR3 is TGTGCCAGCAGCCCAACGGGGACTGAAGCTTTCTTT. This codes for CASSPTGTEAFF. The rearrangement links TRBV14 to TRBJ1-1; D is uncertain. CDR3 length: 12 residues. Trimming left V 4 bases short and J 5 bases short, with 8 bases between. Germline-derived CDR1 and CDR2 are SGHDN and FVKESK.